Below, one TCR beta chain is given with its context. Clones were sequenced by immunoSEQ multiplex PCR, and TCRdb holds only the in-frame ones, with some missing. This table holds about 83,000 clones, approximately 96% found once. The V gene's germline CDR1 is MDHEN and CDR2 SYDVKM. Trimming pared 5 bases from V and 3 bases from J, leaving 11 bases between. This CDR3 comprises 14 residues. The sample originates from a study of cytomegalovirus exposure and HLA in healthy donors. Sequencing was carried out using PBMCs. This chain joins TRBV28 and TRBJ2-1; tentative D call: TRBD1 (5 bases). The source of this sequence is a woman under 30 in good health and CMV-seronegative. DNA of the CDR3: TGTGCCAGCAGTGGCCCCAGGGTCTACAATGAGCAGTTCTTC. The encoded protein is CASSGPRVYNEQFF.